This is a list of T cell receptor beta chains from one sample in a study of T cell repertoires in cytomegalovirus infection. TCRdb independently ran MiXCR on the reads; one entry per CDR3 protein. The profile shows about 310,000 distinct CDR3 sequences, about 9.2% of them singletons. Sequencing was performed on PBMCs. These receptors all come from a human donor in good health (CMV status not recorded). Some clones in this sample may be carry-over from other donors' samples. Both conserved end residues are part of each CDR3. Each record gives: V gene, clone size, J gene, D gene, CDR3 DNA, CDR3 protein. A D gene is named only where the DNA matches it firmly. Rows may omit the clone size; those that give it use once, few, many or a size class.

TRBV19	many	TRBJ2-7	TRBD1	TGTGCCAGTAAAAGAACCGGGACAGATCACTACGAGCAGTACTTC	CASKRTGTDHYEQYF
TRBV10-3	many	TRBJ2-2	.	TGTGCCATCAGTGAAGAGCGTACCGGGGAGCTGTTTTTT	CAISEERTGELFF
TRBV7-9	many	TRBJ2-1	TRBD1	TGTGCCAGCAGTTCGACCGTCCCGGGACAGGGGAACGATGAGCAGTTCTTC	CASSSTVPGQGNDEQFF
TRBV20-1	.	TRBJ1-1	TRBD1	TGCAGTGCTGGGGACAGAGCCACTGAAGCTTTCTTT	CSAGDRATEAFF
TRBV14	.	TRBJ1-1	.	TGTGCCAGCAGCCCGTATGAGGGTAACACTGAAGCTTTCTTT	CASSPYEGNTEAFF
TRBV20-1	.	TRBJ2-3	TRBD2	TGCAGTGCAGGACTAGCGGCTTACACAGATACGCAGTATTTT	CSAGLAAYTDTQYF
TRBV7-9	many	TRBJ2-2	.	TGTACGGACTCCAGTAGGGGACTCTCGAACACCGGGGAGCTGTTTTTT	CTDSSRGLSNTGELFF
TRBV18	many	TRBJ2-2	TRBD1	TGTGCCAGCTCACCGGGGACAGGGGCGAACACCGGGGAGCTGTTTTTT	CASSPGTGANTGELFF
TRBV2	many	TRBJ2-1	.	TGTGCCAGCGTCCCGAGGGGGATGATAGCCGGTGAGCAGTTCTTC	CASVPRGMIAGEQFF
TRBV2	many	TRBJ2-3	.	TGTGCCAGCAGTGAAGCGCTCGGGGCAGGAGCTAGCACAGATACGCAGTATTTT	CASSEALGAGASTDTQYF
TRBV6-6	.	TRBJ2-2	TRBD1	TGTGCCAGCAGCAAGGACAGGGCGAACACCGGGGAGCTGTTTTTT	CASSKDRANTGELFF
TRBV28	many	TRBJ1-2	.	TGTGCCAGCAGTACAAACTATGGCTACACCTTC	CASSTNYGYTF
TRBV4-1	many	TRBJ2-1	.	TGCGCCAGCAGCCAAGATCAGTCGAGCTCCTACAATGAGCAGTTCTTC	CASSQDQSSSYNEQFF
TRBV12-5	.	TRBJ1-5	.	TGTGCTAGTGGTTTGATGGGTCAGCCCCAGCATTTT	CASGLMGQPQHF
TRBV7-3	many	TRBJ1-5	.	TGTGCCAGCAGCTTCGGGGACAATCAGCCCCAGCATTTT	CASSFGDNQPQHF
TRBV7-2	many	TRBJ1-5	.	TGTGCCAGCAGCTCCTGGGGGGAGGGCACAGCCCAGCATTTT	CASSSWGEGTAQHF
TRBV6-2/TRBV6-3	many	TRBJ1-1	TRBD1	TGTGCCAGCAGTTACTTACCGGGACAGGAGATAGAAGCTTTCTTT	CASSYLPGQEIEAFF
TRBV20-1	many	TRBJ2-5	.	TGCAGTGCTAGCCGGGGGAGTTTAGAAGAGACCCAGTACTTC	CSASRGSLEETQYF
TRBV4-3	many	TRBJ1-4	.	TGCGCCAGCAGCCAAGATCGGGGTTTAAATGAAAAACTGTTTTTT	CASSQDRGLNEKLFF
TRBV2	many	TRBJ2-1	TRBD2	TGTGCCAGCAGTGACCCTAGCGGGGGTCCCTACAATGAGCAGTTCTTC	CASSDPSGGPYNEQFF
TRBV3-1	few	TRBJ2-7	.	TGTGCCAGCAGCCCTAACCAGAACAGCTACGAGCAGTACTTC	CASSPNQNSYEQYF
TRBV20-1	.	TRBJ2-7	.	TGCAGTGCTAGCCCACAGGGCTACGAGCAGTACTTC	CSASPQGYEQYF
TRBV20-1	many	TRBJ2-3	.	TGCAGTGCACGGGGACACCTTAGCACAGATACGCAGTATTTT	CSARGHLSTDTQYF
TRBV20-1	.	TRBJ1-5	TRBD1	TGCAGTGCTCGACAGGGCGAGAATCAGCCCCAGCATTTT	CSARQGENQPQHF
TRBV28	few	TRBJ1-2	.	TGTGCCAGCAGCCACCCTTGGGACAAGAACTATGGCTACACCTTC	CASSHPWDKNYGYTF
TRBV5-1	few	TRBJ2-7	TRBD1	TGCGCCAGCAGCCATGGACAGGACTCCTACGAGCAGTACTTC	CASSHGQDSYEQYF
TRBV10-3	many	TRBJ2-3	.	TGTGCCATCAGCCGAAATGGGGATACGCAGTATTTT	CAISRNGDTQYF
TRBV7-9	many	TRBJ1-6	TRBD1	TGTGCCAGCAAATTACAGGGGGATAATTCACCCCTCCACTTT	CASKLQGDNSPLHF
TRBV20-1	many	TRBJ2-3	TRBD1	TGCAGTGCTAGAACCCGGCAGGGGGCATTCGATACGCAGTATTTT	CSARTRQGAFDTQYF
TRBV6-2/TRBV6-3	many	TRBJ2-1	.	TGTGCCAGCAGTACGTACAGGGCTCGTGAGCAGTTCTTC	CASSTYRAREQFF
TRBV29-1	.	TRBJ1-1	TRBD1	TGCAGCGTTGAAAGGGACAGGGGCCCTGAAGCTTTCTTT	CSVERDRGPEAFF
TRBV7-2	many	TRBJ2-3	TRBD2	TGTGCCAGCGGGGGGAGGGGTACGCAGTATTTT	CASGGRGTQYF
TRBV12-3/TRBV12-4	.	TRBJ2-1	.	TGTGCCAGCAGTTTCGAGGGCCCGGCGGGCTATGAGCAGTTCTTC	CASSFEGPAGYEQFF
TRBV6-2/TRBV6-3	.	TRBJ2-2	.	TGTGCCAGCAGTTACTCGAAAATCACCTCCAGGGGTACGAACACCGGGGAGCTGTTTTTT	CASSYSKITSRGTNTGELFF
TRBV6-5	many	TRBJ2-1	.	TGTGCCAGCCGGGACGGGTACAATGAGCAGTTCTTC	CASRDGYNEQFF
TRBV24-1	many	TRBJ2-7	.	TGTGCCACCAGTGATGGGGCCCGCGAGCAGTACTTC	CATSDGAREQYF
TRBV6-2/TRBV6-3	few	TRBJ1-1	.	TGTGCCAGCAGTTACAAATTCGGGGGGACTGAAGCTTTCTTT	CASSYKFGGTEAFF
TRBV6-6	few	TRBJ2-1	.	TGTGCCAGCAGTTACGCCGCTGGGATCGCGTTCTTC	CASSYAAGIAFF
TRBV25-1	many	TRBJ1-4	TRBD1	TGTGCCAGCAGTAAGGGACAGAATAATGAAAAACTGTTTTTT	CASSKGQNNEKLFF
TRBV12-3/TRBV12-4	many	TRBJ1-2	TRBD1	TGTGCCAGCAGTTCCCATCAGGGGACAGGGAACTATGGCTACACCTTC	CASSSHQGTGNYGYTF
TRBV29-1	.	TRBJ1-6	.	TGCAGCGTTGTACAGGGCGGGACCCTCCACTTT	CSVVQGGTLHF